The clone carrying this T cell receptor beta chain was observed a few times. The V and J ends lost 5 bases and 0 bases respectively, with 11 bases between them. In germline, CDR1 is SGHVS, CDR2 FNYEAQ. The CDR3 has 14 amino acids. The assay was immunoSEQ multiplex PCR, and TCRdb's table has in-frame clones only and misses some. The table lists fewer than 65,000 clones, 80% of them singletons. The data derive from a study of OX40 agonist ivuxolimab in advanced cancers. The TCR was taken from an adult with an advanced solid tumor such as melanoma, head and neck, liver or kidney cancer. The source was CD4+ or CD8+ T cells sorted from blood, collected in a trial of the OX40 agonist ivuxolimab. This sequence joins TRBV7-6 and TRBJ2-7; D uncertain. The CDR3, as DNA: TGTGCCAGCAGCCGGACGGTGAACTCCTACGAGCAGTACTTC. This translates into CASSRTVNSYEQYF.